This T cell receptor beta chain was recovered during a study of T cell repertoires in cytomegalovirus infection. Study-wide background: A matching HLA type, together with CMV infection, was signaled by public TCR beta signatures.

This clonotype has just a few counts. What it recognizes is unknown. Study-wide results and limits: The ex vivo response was dominated by HLA-C-restricted CMV-specific TCR beta clonotypes.

The CDR3 has 14 amino acids. V dropped 8 bases and J dropped 7 bases, with 17 bases sitting between them. TCRdb re-analysed the reads in MiXCR, keeping a single row per CDR3 protein. Counted here are some 120,000 distinct CDR3 sequences, roughly a third occurring once; the ten biggest clones make up 45% to 65%. The sequences come from CD8+ T cells from cultured PBMCs, collected from culture after CMV antigen stimulation. The TCR originated in a human donor in good health (CMV status not recorded). Some clones in this sample may be carry-over from other donors' samples. This sequence joins TRBV12-3 or TRBV12-4 and TRBJ1-4; D might be TRBD1 (5 bases). CDR3 region: CASSSRGRSEKLFF. In nucleotides, the CDR3 is TGTGCCAGCTCGTCCCGGGGACGGTCTGAAAAACTGTTTTTT.